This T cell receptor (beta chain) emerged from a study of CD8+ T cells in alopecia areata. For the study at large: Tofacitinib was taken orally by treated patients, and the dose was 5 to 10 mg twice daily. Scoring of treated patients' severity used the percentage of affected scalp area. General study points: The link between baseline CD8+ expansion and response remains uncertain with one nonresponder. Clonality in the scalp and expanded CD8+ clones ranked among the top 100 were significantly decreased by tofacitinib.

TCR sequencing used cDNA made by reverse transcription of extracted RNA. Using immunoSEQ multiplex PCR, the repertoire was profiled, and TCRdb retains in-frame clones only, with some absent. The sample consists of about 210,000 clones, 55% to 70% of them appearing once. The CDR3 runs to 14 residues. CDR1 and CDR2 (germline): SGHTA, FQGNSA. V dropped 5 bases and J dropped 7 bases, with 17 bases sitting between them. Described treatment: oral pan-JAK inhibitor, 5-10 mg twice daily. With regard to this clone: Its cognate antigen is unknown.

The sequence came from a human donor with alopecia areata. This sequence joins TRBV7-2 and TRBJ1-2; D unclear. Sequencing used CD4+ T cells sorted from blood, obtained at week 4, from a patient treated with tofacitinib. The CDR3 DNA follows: TGTGCCAGCAGCCCACCCCGGAGGGAGAGTGGCTACACCTTC. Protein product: CASSPPRRESGYTF.